The T cell receptor (beta chain) described here comes from a study of OX40 agonist ivuxolimab in advanced cancers. The assay was immunoSEQ multiplex PCR, and TCRdb's table has in-frame clones only and misses some. This sample has around 20,000 clones, with less than 95% found just once. The V gene end was trimmed by 8 bases and the J gene end by 5 bases; junction bases not matched to a gene: 8. The CDR3 has 13 residues. The germline CDR1 and CDR2 sequences are SQVTM and ANQGSEA. Sequenced material: CD4+ or CD8+ T cells sorted from blood, taken in a trial of the OX40 agonist ivuxolimab. The chain carries TRBV29-1 and TRBJ2-1, with 8 bases lining up with TRBD2. The clonotype was recovered from an adult with an advanced solid tumor such as melanoma, head and neck, liver or kidney cancer. CDR3 nucleotides: TGCAGCTCCTCGGGAGGGCTCGACAATGAGCAGTTCTTC. The encoded protein is CSSSGGLDNEQFF.